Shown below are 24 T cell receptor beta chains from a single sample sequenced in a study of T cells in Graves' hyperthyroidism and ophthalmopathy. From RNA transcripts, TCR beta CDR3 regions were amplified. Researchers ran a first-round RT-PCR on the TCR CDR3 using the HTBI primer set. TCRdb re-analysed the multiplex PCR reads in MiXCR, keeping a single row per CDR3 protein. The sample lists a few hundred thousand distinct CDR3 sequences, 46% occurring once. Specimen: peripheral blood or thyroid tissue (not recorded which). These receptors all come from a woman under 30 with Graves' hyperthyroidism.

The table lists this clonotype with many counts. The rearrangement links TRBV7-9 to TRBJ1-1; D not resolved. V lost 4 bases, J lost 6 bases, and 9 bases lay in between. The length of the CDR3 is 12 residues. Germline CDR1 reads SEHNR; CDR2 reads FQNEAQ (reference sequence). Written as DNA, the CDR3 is TGTGCCAGCAGCTCCCAGACTCCTGAAGCTTTCTTT. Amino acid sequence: CASSSQTPEAFF.

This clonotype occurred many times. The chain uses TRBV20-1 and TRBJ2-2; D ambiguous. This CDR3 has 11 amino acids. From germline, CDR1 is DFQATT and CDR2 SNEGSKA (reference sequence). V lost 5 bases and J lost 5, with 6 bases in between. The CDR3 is CSAARTGELFF. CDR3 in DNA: TGCAGTGCTGCCAGGACCGGGGAGCTGTTTTTT.

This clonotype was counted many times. CDR3 in DNA: TGTGCCAGCAGCCAAGGGCCCAGACATGGCTACACCTTC. It translates to CASSQGPRHGYTF. This rearrangement joins TRBV3-1 to TRBJ1-2, with D uncertain. Trimming cost V 1 base and J 6 bases, with 9 bases left between them. Germline-derived CDR1 and CDR2 are LGHDT and YNNKEL (reference sequence). CDR3 length: 13 residues.

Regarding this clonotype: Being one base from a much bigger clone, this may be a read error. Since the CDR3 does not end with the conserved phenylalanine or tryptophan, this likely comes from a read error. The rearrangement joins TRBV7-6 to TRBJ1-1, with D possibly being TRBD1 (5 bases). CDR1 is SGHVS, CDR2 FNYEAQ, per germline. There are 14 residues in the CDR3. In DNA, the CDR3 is TGCGCCAGCAGCTCGGTTCCCCAGGGAACTGAAGCTTTCCTT. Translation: CASSSVPQGTEAFL.

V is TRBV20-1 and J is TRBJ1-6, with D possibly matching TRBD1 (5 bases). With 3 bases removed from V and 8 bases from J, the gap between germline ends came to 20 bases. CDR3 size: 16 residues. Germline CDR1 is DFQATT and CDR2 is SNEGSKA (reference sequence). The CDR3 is CSASPGRASGYSPLHF. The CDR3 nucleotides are TGCAGTGCTAGTCCGGGACGAGCGTCAGGTTATTCACCCCTCCACTTT.

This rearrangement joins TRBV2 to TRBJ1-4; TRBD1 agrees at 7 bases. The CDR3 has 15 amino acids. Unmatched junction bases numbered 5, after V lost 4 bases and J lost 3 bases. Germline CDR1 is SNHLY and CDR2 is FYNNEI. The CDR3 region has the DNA TGTGCCAGCAGTGGACAGGGACTGGCTAATGAAAAACTGTTTTTT. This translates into CASSGQGLANEKLFF.

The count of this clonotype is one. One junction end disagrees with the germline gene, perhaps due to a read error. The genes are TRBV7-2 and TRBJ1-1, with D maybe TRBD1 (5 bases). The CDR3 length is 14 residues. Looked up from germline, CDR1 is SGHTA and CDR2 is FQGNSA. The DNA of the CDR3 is TGTGCCTGCAGCCTTACACCCTCGGACACTGAAGCTCTCTTT. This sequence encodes CACSLTPSDTEALF.

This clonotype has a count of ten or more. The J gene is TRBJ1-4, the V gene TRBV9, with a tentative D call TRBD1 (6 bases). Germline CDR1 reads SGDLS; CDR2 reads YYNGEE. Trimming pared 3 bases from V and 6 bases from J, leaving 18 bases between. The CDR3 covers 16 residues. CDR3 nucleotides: TGTGCCAGCAGCGAGGGGATCCGGGACATAGATGAAAAACTGTTTTTT. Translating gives CASSEGIRDIDEKLFF.

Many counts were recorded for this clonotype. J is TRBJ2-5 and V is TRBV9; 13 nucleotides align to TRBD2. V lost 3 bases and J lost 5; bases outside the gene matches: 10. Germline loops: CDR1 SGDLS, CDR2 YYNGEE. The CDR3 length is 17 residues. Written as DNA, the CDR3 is TGTGCCAGCAGCGAGGGGGGACTAGCGGGATTCCGGGAGACCCAGTACTTC. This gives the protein CASSEGGLAGFRETQYF.

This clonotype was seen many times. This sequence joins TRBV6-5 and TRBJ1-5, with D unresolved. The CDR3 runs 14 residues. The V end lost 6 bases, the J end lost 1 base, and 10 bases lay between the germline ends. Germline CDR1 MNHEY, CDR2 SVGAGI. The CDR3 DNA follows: TGTGCCAGCAGGGACCAGAGGAGCAATCAGCCCCAGCATTTT. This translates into CASRDQRSNQPQHF.

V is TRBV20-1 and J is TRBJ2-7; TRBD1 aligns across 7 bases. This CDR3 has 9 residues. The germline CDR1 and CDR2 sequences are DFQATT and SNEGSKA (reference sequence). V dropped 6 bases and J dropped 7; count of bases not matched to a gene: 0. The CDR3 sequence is CSATGEQYF. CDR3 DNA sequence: TGCAGTGCGACAGGGGAGCAGTACTTC.

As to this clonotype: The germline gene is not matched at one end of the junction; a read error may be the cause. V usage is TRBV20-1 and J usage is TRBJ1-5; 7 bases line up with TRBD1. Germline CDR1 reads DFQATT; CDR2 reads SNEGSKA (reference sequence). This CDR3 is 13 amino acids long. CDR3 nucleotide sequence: TGCAGTGCTGGAGACAGGGCTGATCAGCCCCAGCATTTT. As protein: CSAGDRADQPQHF.

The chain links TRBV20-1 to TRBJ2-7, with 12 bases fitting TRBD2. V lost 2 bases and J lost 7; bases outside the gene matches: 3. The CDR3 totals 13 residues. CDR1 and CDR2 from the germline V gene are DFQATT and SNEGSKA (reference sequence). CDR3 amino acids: CSARLAGGPEQYF. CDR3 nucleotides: TGCAGTGCTAGACTAGCGGGAGGGCCGGAGCAGTACTTC.

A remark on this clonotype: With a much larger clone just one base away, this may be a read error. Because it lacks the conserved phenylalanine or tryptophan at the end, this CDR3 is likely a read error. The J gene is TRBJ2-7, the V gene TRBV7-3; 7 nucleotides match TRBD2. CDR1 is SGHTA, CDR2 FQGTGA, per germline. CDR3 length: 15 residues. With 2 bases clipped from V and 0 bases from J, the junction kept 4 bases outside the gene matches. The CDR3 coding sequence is TGTGCCAGCAGCTTAGTGGGCGGGAGCTCCTACGAGCAGTACCTC. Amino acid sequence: CASSLVGGSSYEQYL.

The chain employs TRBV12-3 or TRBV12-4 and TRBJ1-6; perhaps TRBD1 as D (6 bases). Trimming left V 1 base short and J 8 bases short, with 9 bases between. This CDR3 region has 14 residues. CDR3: CASSLGTEYSPLHF. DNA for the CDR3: TGTGCCAGCAGTTTAGGGACAGAGTATTCACCCCTCCACTTT.

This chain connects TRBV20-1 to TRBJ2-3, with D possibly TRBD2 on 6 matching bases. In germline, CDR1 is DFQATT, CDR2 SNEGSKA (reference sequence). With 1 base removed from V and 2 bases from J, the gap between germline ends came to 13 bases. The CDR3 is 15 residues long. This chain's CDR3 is CSARGPSEHTDTQYF. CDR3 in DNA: TGCAGTGCTAGAGGCCCTAGCGAGCACACAGATACGCAGTATTTT.

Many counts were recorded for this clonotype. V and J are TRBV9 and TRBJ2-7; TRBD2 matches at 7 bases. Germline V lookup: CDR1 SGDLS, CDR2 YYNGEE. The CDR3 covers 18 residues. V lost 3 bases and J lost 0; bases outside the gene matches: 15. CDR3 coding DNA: TGTGCCAGCAGCGAGGGCCCCCCGAATAGCGGGCACTCCTACGAGCAGTACTTC. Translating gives CASSEGPPNSGHSYEQYF.

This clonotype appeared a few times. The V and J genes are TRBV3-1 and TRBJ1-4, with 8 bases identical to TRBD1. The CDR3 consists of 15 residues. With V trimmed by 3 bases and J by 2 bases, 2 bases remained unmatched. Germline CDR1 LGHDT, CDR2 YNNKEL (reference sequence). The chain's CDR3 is CASSQNRGTNEKLFF. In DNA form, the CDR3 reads TGTGCCAGCAGCCAGAACAGGGGGACTAATGAAAAACTGTTTTTT.

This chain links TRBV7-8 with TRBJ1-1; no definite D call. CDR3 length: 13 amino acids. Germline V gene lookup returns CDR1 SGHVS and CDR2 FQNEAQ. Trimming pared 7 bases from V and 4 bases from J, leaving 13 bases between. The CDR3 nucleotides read TGTGCCAGCACCTTGGGGAGTAGCACTGAAGCTTTCTTT. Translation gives CASTLGSSTEAFF. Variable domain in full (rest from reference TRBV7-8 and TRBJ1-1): GAGVSQSPRYKVAKRGQDVALRCDPISGHVSLFWYQQALGQGPEFLTYFQNEAQLDKSGLPSDRFFAERPEGSVSTLKIQRTQQEDSAVYLCASTLGSSTEAFFGQGTRLTVV.

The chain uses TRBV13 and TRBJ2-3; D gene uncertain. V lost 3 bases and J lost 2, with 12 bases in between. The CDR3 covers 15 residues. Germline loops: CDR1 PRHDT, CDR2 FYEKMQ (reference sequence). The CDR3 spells CASSFGRSDTDTQYF. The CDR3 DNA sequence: TGTGCCAGCAGCTTCGGGCGGAGCGACACAGATACGCAGTATTTT. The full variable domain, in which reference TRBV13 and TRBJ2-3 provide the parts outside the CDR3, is AAGVIQSPRHLIKEKRETATLKCYPIPRHDTVYWYQQGPGQDPQFLISFYEKMQSDKGSIPDRFSAQQFSDYHSELNMSSLELGDSALYFCASSFGRSDTDTQYFGPGTRLTVL.

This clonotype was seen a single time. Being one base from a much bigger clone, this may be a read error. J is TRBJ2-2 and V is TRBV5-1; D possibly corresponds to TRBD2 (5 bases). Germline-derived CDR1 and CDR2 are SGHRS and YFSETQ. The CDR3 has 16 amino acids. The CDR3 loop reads CASSPSRRRASGEPFF. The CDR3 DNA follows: TGCGCCAGCAGCCCCAGCCGGAGGCGGGCTTCCGGGGAGCCGTTTTTT. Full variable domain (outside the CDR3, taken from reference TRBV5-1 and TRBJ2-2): KAGVTQTPRYLIKTRGQQVTLSCSPISGHRSVSWYQQTPGQGLQFLFEYFSETQRNKGNFPGRFSGRQFSNSRSEMNVSTLELGDSALYLCASSPSRRRASGEPFFGEGSRLTVL.

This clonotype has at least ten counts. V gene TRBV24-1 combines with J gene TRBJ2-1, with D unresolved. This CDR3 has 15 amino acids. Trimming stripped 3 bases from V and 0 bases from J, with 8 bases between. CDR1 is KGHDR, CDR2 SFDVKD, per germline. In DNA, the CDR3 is TGTGCCACCAGTGATCATAGCATCTCCTACAATGAGCAGTTCTTC. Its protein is CATSDHSISYNEQFF.

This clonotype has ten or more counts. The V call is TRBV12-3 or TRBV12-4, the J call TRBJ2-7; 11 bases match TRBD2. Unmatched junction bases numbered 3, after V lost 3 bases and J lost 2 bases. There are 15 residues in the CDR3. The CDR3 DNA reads TGTGCCAGCAGTTTTACGGGACTAGCGGCCTACGAGCAGTACTTC. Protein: CASSFTGLAAYEQYF.

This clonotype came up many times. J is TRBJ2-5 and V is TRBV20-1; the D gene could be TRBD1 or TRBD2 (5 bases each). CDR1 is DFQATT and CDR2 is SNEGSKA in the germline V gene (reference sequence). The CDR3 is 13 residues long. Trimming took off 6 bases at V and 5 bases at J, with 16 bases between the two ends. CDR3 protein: CSAGVMGRETQYF. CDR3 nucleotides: TGCAGTGCGGGGGTGATGGGGCGGGAGACCCAGTACTTC.